Detailed here is one T cell receptor (beta chain). These data belong to a study of cytomegalovirus exposure and HLA in healthy donors. From germline, CDR1 is SGHRS and CDR2 YFSETQ. Trimming removed 4 bases from V and 7 bases from J; junction bases left unmatched: 10. CDR3 length: 15 residues. The study ran its PCR with 60 Vbeta and 13 Jbeta primers. Produced via immunoSEQ multiplex PCR; TCRdb's table is partial and in-frame only. Of 160,000 or so clones in the sample, around nine tenths are singletons; the top ten hold under 0.95%. The clonotype comes from a woman under 40 in good health and CMV-seronegative. The material sequenced was PBMCs. This chain links TRBV5-1 with TRBJ1-2; 10 nucleotides line up with TRBD1. This CDR3 reads CASSGRDRGEGGYTF. The DNA of the CDR3 is TGCGCCAGCAGCGGCCGGGACAGGGGAGAGGGTGGCTACACCTTC.